The T cell receptor beta chain described here comes from a study of CD8 T cells in Susac syndrome. The V and J ends lost 6 bases and 1 base respectively, with 19 bases between them. This CDR3 has 16 amino acids. The germline V gene has CDR1 MGHDK and CDR2 SYGVNS. Sequencing targeted TCR beta in blood CD8+ and CD4+ T cells. Random hexamers were used to reverse transcribe the RNA input (roughly 0.5 to 1 ug). One entry per CDR3 protein results from TCRdb running MiXCR on the immunoSEQ multiplex PCR reads. The data show approximately 220,000 distinct CDR3 sequences, with about 95% seen just once and approximately 0.075% held by the top ten.

The rearrangement links TRBV25-1 to TRBJ2-7; D possibly matches TRBD1 or TRBD2 (6 bases each). The receptor's source is a human donor with multiple sclerosis. Sequences were obtained from CD4+ T cells from PBMCs. The CDR3, as DNA: TGTGCCAGCAGGGAGGGGGTAGGGAGGAGGTCCTACGAGCAGTACTTC. Encoded protein: CASREGVGRRSYEQYF.